This passage covers 14 T cell receptor beta chains from one sample sequenced in a study of human T cells and chemical hapten exposure. Time point defined: patch test 3, about 24 weeks after DPC sensitization. Treatment noted: therapeutic diphenylcyclopropenone sensitization with weekly scalp DPC. TCRdb analysed the RACE reads with MiXCR anew, one entry per CDR3 protein. The repertoire holds roughly 97,000 distinct CDR3 sequences, with roughly a quarter as singletons. This specimen was whole blood, taken in connection with sensitization to the hapten diphenylcyclopropenone (DPC). All receptors come from a man aged 40-49 years with alopecia areata. Some clones in this sample may be carry-over from other donors' samples.

J is TRBJ2-5 and V is TRBV18; tentative D call: TRBD2 (6 bases). V was cut by 1 base and J by 5 bases, with 11 bases left in between. The length of the CDR3 is 14 residues. Germline lookup yields CDR1 KGHSH and CDR2 LQKENI. The CDR3 DNA reads TGTGCCAGCTCACCACGTTTCGGGAGTGAGACCCAGTACTTC. Translation: CASSPRFGSETQYF. Based on the CDR3 plus reference TRBV18 and TRBJ2-5, the full variable domain is NAGVMQNPRHLVRRRGQEARLRCSPMKGHSHVYWYRQLPEEGLKFMVYLQKENIIDESGMPKERFSAEFPKEGPSILRIQQVVRGDSAAYFCASSPRFGSETQYFGPGTRLLVL.

The chain employs TRBV6-5 and TRBJ2-5; 7 nucleotides line up with TRBD2. CDR3 length: 17 amino acids. V dropped 1 base and J dropped 2; count of bases not matched to a gene: 10. Germline lookup yields CDR1 MNHEY and CDR2 SVGAGI. CDR3 loop: CASSYYLAAGPQETQYF. The CDR3 DNA reads as TGTGCCAGCAGTTACTACCTAGCGGCCGGACCTCAAGAGACCCAGTACTTC.

This clonotype was seen just once. The chain uses TRBV25-1 and TRBJ2-7, with 9 bases that match TRBD1. Germline CDR1 MGHDK, CDR2 SYGVNS. V dropped 4 bases and J dropped 3; count of bases not matched to a gene: 4. The CDR3 covers 14 residues. CDR3 DNA: TGTGCCAGCAGTGCCGGGACAGGGATCTACGAGCAGTACTTC. It specifies CASSAGTGIYEQYF.

The rearrangement joins TRBV7-9 to TRBJ1-4; D is perhaps TRBD1 (6 bases). The CDR3 is made up of 15 amino acids. In germline, CDR1 is SEHNR, CDR2 FQNEAQ (reference sequence). V dropped 4 bases and J dropped 0 bases, with 9 bases sitting between them. The CDR3 spells CASSSNRATNEKLFF. CDR3 nucleotides: TGTGCCAGCAGCTCTAACAGGGCAACTAATGAAAAACTGTTTTTT. The complete variable domain, with remaining parts taken from reference TRBV7-9 and TRBJ1-4, reads DTGVSQNPRHKITKRGQNVTFRCDPISEHNRLYWYRQTLGQGPEFLTYFQNEAQLEKSRLLSDRFSAERPKGSFSTLEIQRTEQGDSAMYLCASSSNRATNEKLFFGSGTQLSVL.

This clonotype showed up just a few times. The rearrangement joins TRBV12-3 or TRBV12-4 to TRBJ2-1; no clear D. Between the trimmed V and J ends, which lost 3 bases and 4 bases, there was a span of 7 bases. The CDR3 extends over 13 amino acids. The CDR3 loop reads CASSFGPYNEQFF. The CDR3 DNA follows: TGTGCCAGCAGTTTCGGTCCTTACAATGAGCAGTTCTTC.

The chain couples TRBV24-1 to TRBJ2-1; 13 bases map to TRBD2. The CDR3 extends over 15 amino acids. After removal of 5 bases from V and 7 bases from J, the junction contained 4 bases not matched to a gene. Germline V gene data show CDR1 as KGHDR and CDR2 as SFDVKD. The CDR3 region is CATSGLAGGGNEQFF. The CDR3 DNA reads TGTGCCACCAGTGGACTAGCGGGAGGAGGGAATGAGCAGTTCTTC.

This clonotype was observed a handful of times. This chain links TRBV10-3 with TRBJ2-4; 7 positions match TRBD2. Unmatched junction bases numbered 2, after V lost 4 bases and J lost 2 bases. Germline lookup yields CDR1 ENHRY and CDR2 SYGVKD. The CDR3 covers 14 residues. The CDR3 here is CAISGEGPKNIQYF. The CDR3 DNA is TGTGCCATCAGTGGGGAGGGTCCCAAAAACATTCAGTACTTC.

This clonotype was observed a few times. This chain uses TRBV6-1 with TRBJ2-5; 7 positions match TRBD2. V lost 8 bases and J lost 4; bases outside the gene matches: 7. CDR3 size: 13 residues. Germline loops: CDR1 MNHNS, CDR2 SASEGT. The CDR3 coding sequence is TGTGCCAGCTGGGGACTAACGGGAGAGACCCAGTACTTC. Translation: CASWGLTGETQYF.

This sequence joins TRBV20-1 and TRBJ2-3; 8 bases map to TRBD2. The J segment lost 1 base and the V segment lost 3 bases, leaving 6 bases of the junction unmatched. CDR1 is DFQATT, CDR2 SNEGSKA, per germline (reference sequence). The CDR3 totals 15 residues. CDR3 nucleotides: TGCAGTGCTAGTCTTGCGGGAGGTCGCACAGATACGCAGTATTTT. Protein: CSASLAGGRTDTQYF.

The chain joins TRBV6-1 to TRBJ2-1, with TRBD2 matching 10 bases. V was pared by 9 bases and J by 9 bases, with 11 bases of the junction left unmatched. Germline CDR1 reads MNHNS; CDR2 reads SASEGT. The CDR3 covers 14 residues. Here the CDR3 DNA reads TGTGCCAGTCGAGCCAGCGGGAGGGCCGGTGAGCAGTTCTTC. It specifies CASRASGRAGEQFF.

This clonotype has more than one count but fewer than ten. The chain joins TRBV20-1 to TRBJ2-7; D remains ambiguous. Germline values: CDR1 DFQATT, CDR2 SNEGSKA (reference sequence). The CDR3 totals 10 residues. Trimming left V 6 bases short and J 6 bases short, with 9 bases between. CDR3 in DNA: TGCAGTGCCACCCCTCGCGAGCAGTACTTC. This sequence encodes CSATPREQYF.

This clonotype has just one count. This chain uses TRBV29-1 with TRBJ2-5, with D perhaps matching TRBD2 (5 bases). This CDR3 region has 14 residues. Germline values: CDR1 SQVTM, CDR2 ANQGSEA. The V and J ends lost 3 bases and 2 bases respectively, with 13 bases between them. CDR3 region: CSVDGESGQETQYF. CDR3 DNA sequence: TGCAGCGTTGATGGTGAATCGGGGCAAGAGACCCAGTACTTC.

This chain uses TRBV7-8 with TRBJ1-1; 7 bases line up with TRBD1. Trimming at V came to 5 bases and at J to 4 bases, leaving 10 bases not matched to a gene. The CDR3 runs 15 residues. Germline V gives CDR1 SGHVS, CDR2 FQNEAQ. The DNA for the CDR3 is TGTGCCAGCAGCGTTAGACAGGGTTGGGGCACTGAAGCTTTCTTT. Protein product: CASSVRQGWGTEAFF.

The rearrangement joins TRBV28 to TRBJ1-4; 8 nucleotides match TRBD1. V dropped 7 bases and J dropped 5; count of bases not matched to a gene: 6. Germline V CDR1 and CDR2: MDHEN, SYDVKM. CDR3 length equals 14 residues. The chain's CDR3 is CASKDRGPNEKLFF. CDR3 nucleotides: TGTGCCAGCAAAGACAGGGGACCGAATGAAAAACTGTTTTTT.